This T cell receptor (beta chain) was retrieved from a study of vaccination and CD4 T cells after COVID-19. Study details: For control cultures, the treatment was a CEFX pool, an HIV-1 Nef pool, or no peptide.

CD4+ T cells that had been cultured provided DNA sequenced with the Oncomine TCR Beta short-read assay. TCRdb processed the PCR reads anew with MiXCR; each CDR3 protein has one entry. The sample carries under 20,000 distinct CDR3 sequences, roughly two thirds recorded once. Turning to this clonotype: Its antigen is as yet unknown.

Treatment in this sample: approximately nine-day PBMC culture with coronavirus spike peptide pools or control peptides (ViraFEST assay). Germline assignment: CDR1 GTSNPN and CDR2 SVGIG (reference sequence). CDR3 size: 12 residues. The V gene lost 7 bases and the J gene lost 1 base, with 10 bases spanning the gap. The specimen was CD4+ T cells from blood, cultured in vitro. V gene TRBV30 combines with J gene TRBJ1-1; the D gene is possibly TRBD1 (5 bases). The clonotype originates from a human donor who had recovered from COVID-19. CDR3 nucleotide sequence: TGTGCCTTTCGAAGGGGGAACACTGAAGCTTTCTTT. Amino acids: CAFRRGNTEAFF.